Following are 13 T cell receptor beta chains from one sample sequenced in a study of shared T cell receptors in the human thymus. The data were produced by immunoSEQ multiplex PCR, yet TCRdb's version contains in-frame clones alone and is incomplete. The sample comprises approximately 660,000 clones, roughly 88% of which are singletons, and about 0.01% rests with the top ten. These data were likewise used in another study, on human thymus T cells.

The sample comprised thymocytes. The receptor source for this set is a boy under three years old with a congenital heart defect.

The rearrangement links TRBV30 to TRBJ2-1; 7 bases fit TRBD2. V shed 4 bases, J shed 6 bases, and the junction held 15 bases outside the gene matches. The CDR3 runs 16 residues. The germline CDR1 and CDR2 sequences are GTSNPN and SVGIG (reference sequence). The CDR3 DNA reads as TGTGCCTGGAATGTACCCGGGAGGCACGAAACCAATGAGCAGTTCTTC. Translated, it gives CAWNVPGRHETNEQFF.

The chain combines TRBV4-3 with TRBJ2-2; TRBD2 matches at 14 bases. Germline loops: CDR1 LGHNA, CDR2 YSLEER. Germline trimming cut 3 bases from V and 7 bases from J; bases unmatched to any gene: 1. The CDR3 extends over 15 amino acids. The CDR3 coding sequence is TGCGCCAGCAGCCAGACTAGCGGGAGGGGCGGGGAGCTGTTTTTT. It codes for CASSQTSGRGGELFF.

This chain links TRBV10-3 with TRBJ2-7, with D possibly being TRBD1 (5 bases). This CDR3 has 15 residues. V lost 3 bases, J lost 1 base, and 13 bases lay in between. Germline CDR1 reads ENHRY; CDR2 reads SYGVKD. The chain's CDR3 is CAISDEERGSYEQYF. CDR3 bases: TGTGCCATCAGTGACGAGGAAAGGGGATCCTACGAGCAGTACTTC.

V and J are TRBV7-2 and TRBJ2-7; the match to TRBD2 covers 13 bases. Germline trimming cut 2 bases from V and 4 bases from J; bases unmatched to any gene: 8. This CDR3 has 17 amino acids. Germline CDR1 SGHTA, CDR2 FQGNSA. CDR3 region: CASSLPGTSGTLYEQYF. In nucleotides, the CDR3 is TGTGCCAGCAGCTTACCCGGGACTAGCGGGACTCTTTACGAGCAGTACTTC. Supplemented by reference TRBV7-2 and TRBJ2-7, the full variable domain reads GAGVSQSPSNKVTEKGKDVELRCDPISGHTALYWYRQSLGQGLEFLIYFQGNSAPDKSGLPSDRFSAERTGGSVSTLTIQRTQQEDSAVYLCASSLPGTSGTLYEQYFGPGTRLTVT.

This clone came up once. V and J are TRBV9 and TRBJ1-3; TRBD1 might be the D (5 bases). This CDR3 has 16 amino acids. From germline, CDR1 is SGDLS and CDR2 YYNGEE. V was shortened by 4 bases and J by 4 bases, with 18 bases between the two germline ends. The CDR3 DNA follows: TGTGCCAGCAGCACAAGCCGGACGGGGGAAGGAAACACCATATATTTT. As protein: CASSTSRTGEGNTIYF.

The V gene is TRBV19, the J gene TRBJ2-7; unclear D gene. The CDR3 loop spans 14 amino acids. Germline V gives CDR1 LNHDA, CDR2 SQIVND (reference sequence). Trimming took off 3 bases at V and 3 bases at J, with 12 bases between the two ends. CDR3 loop: CASSIHGSDYEQYF. Written as DNA, the CDR3 is TGTGCCAGTAGTATCCACGGGTCTGACTACGAGCAGTACTTC.

The CDR3 nucleotides read TGTGCCAGCAGTGACGGGGACAGGTCCGCCGAGCTGTTTTTT. Its translation: CASSDGDRSAELFF. The gene calls are TRBV6-1 and TRBJ2-2, with 8 positions matching TRBD1. CDR1 is MNHNS and CDR2 is SASEGT in the germline V gene. V trimming: 3 bases; J trimming: 11 bases; junction bases outside the gene matches: 8. The CDR3 length is 14 residues.

To note about this clone: The junction shows a germline mismatch at one end, possibly a read error. The V gene is TRBV11-2, the J gene TRBJ1-1, with 8 positions matching TRBD1. CDR3 size: 14 residues. CDR1 SGHAT and CDR2 FQNNGV come from the germline V gene. This CDR3 reads CASSLGQVKTEAFF. In DNA, the CDR3 is TGTGCCAGCAGCCTGGGACAGGTGAAAACTGAAGCTTTCTTT.

This chain uses TRBV15 with TRBJ2-7; D possibly corresponds to TRBD2 (5 bases). CDR1 is LNHNV, CDR2 YYDKDF, per germline (reference sequence). This CDR3 is 14 amino acids long. With 3 bases removed from V and 7 bases from J, the gap between germline ends came to 16 bases. CDR3 loop: CATSRSGKWREQYF. The CDR3, as DNA: TGTGCCACCAGCAGGTCCGGGAAATGGAGGGAGCAGTACTTC.

This chain links TRBV7-9 with TRBJ1-4; 7 bases line up with TRBD1. V gave up 1 base and J gave up 7 bases; unmatched junction bases: 12. The germline V gene has CDR1 SEHNR and CDR2 FQNEAQ (reference sequence). The CDR3 has 17 residues. CDR3 loop: CASSLGPTGVGSEKLFF. The CDR3 DNA sequence: TGTGCCAGCAGCTTAGGTCCCACAGGGGTTGGGAGTGAAAAACTGTTTTTT.

The chain has TRBV15 and TRBJ2-1, with 16 bases aligning to TRBD2. This CDR3 has 22 residues. Germline loops: CDR1 LNHNV, CDR2 YYDKDF (reference sequence). Trimming at V came to 0 bases and at J to 7 bases, leaving 18 bases not matched to a gene. For the CDR3, the DNA is TGTGCCACCAGCAGAGACAGGTCGCAGGGACTAGCGGGAGGGCCATCGGATAATGAGCAGTTCTTC. Translation gives CATSRDRSQGLAGGPSDNEQFF.

This chain uses TRBV18 with TRBJ1-2; 8 bases fit TRBD1. V shed 1 base and J 6 bases; nucleotides not matched to a gene: 13. This CDR3 has 17 amino acids. Per the germline V gene, CDR1 is KGHSH and CDR2 is LQKENI. CDR3 coding DNA: TGTGCCAGCTCACCACGATTTACCCCAGGGGGCCCGGATGGCTACACCTTC. This gives the protein CASSPRFTPGGPDGYTF.

The chain is built from TRBV6-6 and TRBJ2-7; D possibly corresponds to TRBD2 (6 bases). Germline assignment: CDR1 MNHNY and CDR2 SVGAGI (reference sequence). Trimming took 2 bases from V and 4 from J, leaving 18 bases between them. The CDR3 runs 16 residues. The CDR3: CASSYVPQEGRYEQYF. In nucleotides, the CDR3 is TGTGCCAGCAGTTACGTTCCCCAGGAGGGGAGGTACGAGCAGTACTTC.